This T cell receptor beta chain was documented in a study of T cells in Graves' hyperthyroidism and ophthalmopathy. Germline V lookup: CDR1 SGHRS, CDR2 YFSETQ. The CDR3 consists of 15 residues. V was pared by 1 base and J by 3 bases, with 7 bases of the junction left unmatched. This clonotype was seen only a few times. Amplified TCR beta CDR3 regions came from RNA transcripts. Carried out on the TCR CDR3, a first-round RT-PCR used the HTBI primer set. Each CDR3 protein gets one entry after TCRdb re-called the multiplex PCR reads with MiXCR. The table lists hundreds of thousands of distinct CDR3 sequences, roughly 40% of them singletons.

The sample consisted of blood. This clonotype originated in a man aged 18 to 29 with Graves' hyperthyroidism. This chain links TRBV5-1 with TRBJ2-7; 7 nucleotides line up with TRBD2. CDR3 coding DNA: TGCGCCAGCAGCTTGCGGGACTACGTAGACTACGAGCAGTACTTC. Its translation: CASSLRDYVDYEQYF.